Each of the 17 T cell receptor beta chains below was sequenced from the same sample in a study of blood T cells in healthy people across ages. Together with a sample-barcoded 5' primer, a J-beta primer mix was included in a second PCR lasting about 6 to 11 cycles. TCRdb analysed the 5' RACE reads with MiXCR anew, one entry per CDR3 protein. The data hold some 1.5 million distinct CDR3 sequences, with roughly 27% observed a single time. Specimen: blood. These receptor sequences come from a woman in her twenties or thirties in good health.

V is TRBV12-3 or TRBV12-4 and J is TRBJ2-7, with TRBD2 matching over 8 bases. V shed 5 bases, J shed 1 base, and the junction held 7 bases outside the gene matches. The CDR3 covers 15 residues. The DNA for the CDR3 is TGTGCCAGCAGTCGCACGCGCGGGGGGTCCTACGAGCAGTACTTC. It yields the protein CASSRTRGGSYEQYF.

This clonotype was detected only a few times. V is TRBV5-1 and J is TRBJ2-5, with TRBD1 matching 7 bases. There are 17 residues in the CDR3. With 5 bases clipped from V and 2 bases from J, the junction kept 15 bases outside the gene matches. Germline-derived CDR1 and CDR2 are SGHRS and YFSETQ. CDR3 sequence reads: CASRRQGSLWDQETQYF. The CDR3 DNA reads as TGCGCCAGCAGGAGACAGGGTTCCCTTTGGGATCAAGAGACCCAGTACTTC.

This clonotype was detected only a few times. This chain connects TRBV5-1 to TRBJ2-4; TRBD1 agrees at 10 bases. The last part of the DNA fits TRBJ2-7 better; the J call may be wrong. The CDR3 spans 16 residues. CDR1 and CDR2 (germline): SGHRS, YFSETQ. The DNA for the CDR3 is TGCGCCAGCAGCGTGCCGGGACAGGGGATAGCATACGAGCAGTACTTC. This codes for CASSVPGQGIAYEQYF.

The V gene is TRBV2, the J gene TRBJ1-5; 11 bases align to TRBD1. Losses at the gene ends were 8 bases for V and 5 bases for J; bases not matched to a gene: 5. From germline, CDR1 is SNHLY and CDR2 FYNNEI. The CDR3 is 14 residues long. CDR3 nucleotides: TGTGCCAGCCACCGGGACAGGGGGGATCAGCCCCAGCATTTT. Translation: CASHRDRGDQPQHF.

This clonotype came up many times. This chain joins TRBV9 and TRBJ2-7, with 8 bases fitting TRBD2. With V trimmed by 0 bases and J by 6 bases, 5 bases remained unmatched. Germline-derived CDR1 and CDR2 are SGDLS and YYNGEE. This CDR3 has 14 amino acids. CDR3 DNA: TGTGCCAGCAGCGTAGCTACCGCGGGGGGCGAGCAGTACTTC. Its protein is CASSVATAGGEQYF.

About this clonotype itself: Relative to the germline gene, one junction end is altered; a read error may explain this. This chain joins TRBV4-1 and TRBJ1-1; TRBD1 is a possible D gene (5 bases). Looked up from germline, CDR1 is MGHRA and CDR2 is YSYEKL. The CDR3 is made up of 15 amino acids. The DNA of the CDR3 is TGCGTCAGCAGCCATGAACCAGGGCTTCTCGCTGAAGCTTTCTTT. Translating gives CVSSHEPGLLAEAFF.

The rearrangement uses TRBV7-9 and TRBJ1-5; a weak D match, TRBD1 (5 bases). V was cut by 5 bases and J by 6 bases, with 20 bases left in between. CDR1 and CDR2 (germline): SEHNR, FQNEAQ (reference sequence). The CDR3 extends over 16 amino acids. CDR3 nucleotides: TGTGCCAGCAGCCCACTAACCGGGACCGGGACTCAGCCCCAGCATTTT. The encoded protein is CASSPLTGTGTQPQHF.

Only a few counts were recorded for this clonotype. The rearrangement links TRBV5-1 to TRBJ1-5, with 9 bases lining up with TRBD1. CDR1 is SGHRS and CDR2 is YFSETQ in the germline V gene. Trimming removed 4 bases from V and 4 bases from J; junction bases left unmatched: 18. This CDR3 comprises 19 residues. The chain's CDR3 is CASSVNRDRATMGNQPQHF. Here the CDR3 DNA reads TGCGCCAGCAGCGTAAACCGGGACAGGGCAACTATGGGGAATCAGCCCCAGCATTTT.

This chain connects TRBV5-1 to TRBJ2-6, with 7 nucleotides matching TRBD2. CDR3 size: 15 residues. Per the germline V gene, CDR1 is SGHRS and CDR2 is YFSETQ. Trimming removed 3 bases from V and 3 bases from J; junction bases left unmatched: 3. CDR3 sequence reads: CASSWGGRGANVLTF. The CDR3 bases are TGCGCCAGCAGCTGGGGGGGTCGTGGGGCCAACGTCCTGACTTTC.

V and J are TRBV5-1 and TRBJ1-1, with 9 nucleotides matching TRBD1. This CDR3 contains 14 residues. V shed 7 bases, J shed 1 base, and the junction held 5 bases outside the gene matches. Germline V gene lookup returns CDR1 SGHRS and CDR2 YFSETQ. The CDR3 is CASQQGASNTEAFF. The CDR3 DNA is TGCGCCAGCCAACAGGGGGCGTCGAACACTGAAGCTTTCTTT.

There are a few counts of this clonotype. This sequence joins TRBV6-6 and TRBJ2-4; D possibly corresponds to TRBD2 (5 bases). This CDR3 spans 12 amino acids. The germline V gene encodes CDR1 MNHNY and CDR2 SVGAGI (reference sequence). With 5 bases removed from V and 15 bases from J, the gap between germline ends came to 17 bases. The CDR3 DNA sequence: TGTGCCAGCAGTCCAGAGATAGCGCGTCTGTACTTC. Translating gives CASSPEIARLYF.

This clonotype was picked up many times. The chain uses TRBV15 and TRBJ1-5; D is unresolved. The CDR3 extends over 17 amino acids. Germline values: CDR1 LNHNV, CDR2 YYDKDF (reference sequence). V was cut by 5 bases and J by 0 bases, with 17 bases left in between. CDR3 sequence (DNA): TGTGCCACCAGCTCCCCTGTGGAATTCCTTAGCAATCAGCCCCAGCATTTT. Protein sequence: CATSSPVEFLSNQPQHF.

V usage is TRBV28 and J usage is TRBJ1-5, with a weak D call TRBD1 (6 bases). Trimming took off 4 bases at V and 9 bases at J, with 13 bases between the two ends. The germline V gene has CDR1 MDHEN and CDR2 SYDVKM. This CDR3 has 13 amino acids. The CDR3 reads CASSWTVSGPQHF. In DNA form, the CDR3 reads TGTGCCAGCAGTTGGACAGTCTCTGGGCCCCAGCATTTT.

This clonotype was observed a handful of times. The chain has TRBV10-3 and TRBJ2-2; 7 bases map to TRBD2. The ends lost 8 bases at V and 2 bases at J; junction bases unmatched: 5. This CDR3 region has 14 residues. CDR1 and CDR2 (germline): ENHRY, SYGVKD. In DNA, the CDR3 is TGTGCCATCGGTGGCGGGGGAAACACCGGGGAGCTGTTTTTT. This encodes CAIGGGGNTGELFF.

This chain links TRBV6-1 with TRBJ2-3, with D hard to call. The CDR3 is made up of 14 amino acids. The V gene lost 6 bases and the J gene lost 0 bases, with 10 bases spanning the gap. The germline CDR1 and CDR2 sequences are MNHNS and SASEGT. The CDR3, as DNA: TGTGCCAGCAGGGCTTTTTCTAGCACAGATACGCAGTATTTT. It encodes CASRAFSSTDTQYF.

The rearrangement links TRBV7-2 to TRBJ2-7; D remains ambiguous. Trimming removed 3 bases at V and 2 bases at J, with 5 bases between. Germline V gene data show CDR1 as SGHTA and CDR2 as FQGNSA. This CDR3 is built from 12 residues. CDR3 nucleotides: TGTGCCAGCAGCTTGTTCGCCTACGAGCAGTACTTC. Translation: CASSLFAYEQYF.

This clonotype was seen just once. The V and J genes are TRBV4-1 and TRBJ1-4; maybe TRBD1 (6 bases). The CDR3 contains 17 residues. The germline CDR1 and CDR2 sequences are MGHRA and YSYEKL. Trimming pared 4 bases from V and 10 bases from J, leaving 25 bases between. The CDR3 nucleotides read TGCGCCAGCAGCCTCCTCCAGGGGCAGGTTAAAATGGGAAAACTGTTTTTT. As protein: CASSLLQGQVKMGKLFF.